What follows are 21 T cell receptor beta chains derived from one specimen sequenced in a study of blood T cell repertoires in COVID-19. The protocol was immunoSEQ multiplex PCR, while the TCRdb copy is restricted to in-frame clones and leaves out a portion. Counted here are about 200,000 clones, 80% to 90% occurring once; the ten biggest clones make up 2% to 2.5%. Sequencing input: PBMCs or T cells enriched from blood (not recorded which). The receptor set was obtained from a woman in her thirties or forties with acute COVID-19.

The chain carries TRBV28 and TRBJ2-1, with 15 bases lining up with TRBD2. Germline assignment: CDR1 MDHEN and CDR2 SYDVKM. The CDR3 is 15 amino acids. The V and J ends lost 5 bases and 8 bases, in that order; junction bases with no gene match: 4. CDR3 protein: CASSQGLAGGDEQFF. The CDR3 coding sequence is TGTGCCAGCAGTCAAGGACTAGCGGGGGGGGATGAGCAGTTCTTC.

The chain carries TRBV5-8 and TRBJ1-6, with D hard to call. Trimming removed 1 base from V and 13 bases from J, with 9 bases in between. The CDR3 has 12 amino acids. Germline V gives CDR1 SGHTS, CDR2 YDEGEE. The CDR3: CASSLPLAPLHF. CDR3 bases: TGTGCCAGCAGCTTGCCCTTGGCTCCCCTCCACTTT. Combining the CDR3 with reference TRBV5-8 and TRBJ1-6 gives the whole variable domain EAGVTQSPTHLIKTRGQQATLRCSPISGHTSVYWYQQALGLGLQFLLWYDEGEERNRGNFPPRFSGRQFPNYSSELNVNALELEDSALYLCASSLPLAPLHFGNGTRLTVT.

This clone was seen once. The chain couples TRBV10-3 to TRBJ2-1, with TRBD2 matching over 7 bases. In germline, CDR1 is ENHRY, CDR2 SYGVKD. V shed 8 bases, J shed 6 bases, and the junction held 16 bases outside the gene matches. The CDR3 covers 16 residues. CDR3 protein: CAIGGGRGRGANEQFF. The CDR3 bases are TGTGCCATCGGCGGAGGGAGGGGACGAGGCGCCAATGAGCAGTTCTTC.

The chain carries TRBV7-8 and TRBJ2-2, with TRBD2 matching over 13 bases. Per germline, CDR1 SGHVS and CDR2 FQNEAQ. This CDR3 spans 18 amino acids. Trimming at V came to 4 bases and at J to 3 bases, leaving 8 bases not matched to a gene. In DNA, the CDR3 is TGTGCCAGCAGCTCTTCGACTAGCGGGGGGCCTTACACCGGGGAGCTGTTTTTT. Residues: CASSSSTSGGPYTGELFF.

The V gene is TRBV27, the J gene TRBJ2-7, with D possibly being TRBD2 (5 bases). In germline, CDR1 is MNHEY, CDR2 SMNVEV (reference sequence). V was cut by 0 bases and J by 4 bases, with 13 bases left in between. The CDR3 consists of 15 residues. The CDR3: CASSLSGPRDYEQYF. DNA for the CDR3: TGTGCCAGCAGTTTATCTGGCCCTCGGGATTACGAGCAGTACTTC.

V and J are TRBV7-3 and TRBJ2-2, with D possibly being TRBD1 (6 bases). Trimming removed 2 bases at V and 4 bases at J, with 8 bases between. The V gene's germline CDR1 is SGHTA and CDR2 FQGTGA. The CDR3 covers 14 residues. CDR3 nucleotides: TGTGCCAGCAGCTTATTAGGGGGCACCGGGGAGCTGTTTTTT. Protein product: CASSLLGGTGELFF.

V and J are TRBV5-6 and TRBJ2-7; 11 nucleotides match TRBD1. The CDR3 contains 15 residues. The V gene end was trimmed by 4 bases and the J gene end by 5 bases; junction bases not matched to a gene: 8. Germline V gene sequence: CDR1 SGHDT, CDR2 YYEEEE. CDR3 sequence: CASSPGTGGTHEQYF. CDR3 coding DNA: TGTGCCAGCAGCCCAGGGACAGGGGGGACCCACGAGCAGTACTTC.

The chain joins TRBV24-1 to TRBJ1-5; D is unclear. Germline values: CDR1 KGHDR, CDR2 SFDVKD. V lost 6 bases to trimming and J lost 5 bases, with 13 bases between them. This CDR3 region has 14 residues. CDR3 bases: TGTGCCACCAGTATACAACCTTCTTATCAGCCCCAGCATTTT. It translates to CATSIQPSYQPQHF.

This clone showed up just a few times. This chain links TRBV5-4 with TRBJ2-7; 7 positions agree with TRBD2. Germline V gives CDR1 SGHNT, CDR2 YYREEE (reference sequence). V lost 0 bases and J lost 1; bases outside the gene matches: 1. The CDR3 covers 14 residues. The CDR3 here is CASSLAGGSYEQYF. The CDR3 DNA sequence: TGTGCCAGCAGCTTGGCGGGAGGATCCTACGAGCAGTACTTC.

The CDR3 is CASSPSRSRNIQYF. Written as DNA, the CDR3 is TGTGCCAGCAGCCCAAGCCGGTCCCGAAACATTCAGTACTTC. The chain couples TRBV7-9 to TRBJ2-4; D remains ambiguous. Between the trimmed V and J ends, which lost 5 bases and 6 bases, there was a span of 14 bases. The V gene's germline CDR1 is SEHNR and CDR2 FQNEAQ (reference sequence). The CDR3 consists of 14 residues.

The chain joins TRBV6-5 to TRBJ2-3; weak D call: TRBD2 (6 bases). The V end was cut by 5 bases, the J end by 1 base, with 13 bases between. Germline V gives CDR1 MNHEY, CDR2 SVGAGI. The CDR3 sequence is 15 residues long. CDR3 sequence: CASSTGGVGTDTQYF. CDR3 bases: TGTGCCAGCAGTACTGGCGGGGTAGGCACAGATACGCAGTATTTT.

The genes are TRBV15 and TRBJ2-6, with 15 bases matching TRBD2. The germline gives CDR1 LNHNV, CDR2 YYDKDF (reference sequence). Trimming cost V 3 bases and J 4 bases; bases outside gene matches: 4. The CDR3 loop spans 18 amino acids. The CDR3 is CATSRGLAGGSGANVLTF. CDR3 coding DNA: TGTGCCACCAGCAGGGGACTAGCGGGAGGTTCAGGGGCCAACGTCCTGACTTTC.

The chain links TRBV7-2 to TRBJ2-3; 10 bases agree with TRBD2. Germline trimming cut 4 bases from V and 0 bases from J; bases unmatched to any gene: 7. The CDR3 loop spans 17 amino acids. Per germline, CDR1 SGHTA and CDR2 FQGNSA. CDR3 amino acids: CASSSSGSPLSTDTQYF. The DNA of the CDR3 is TGTGCCAGCAGCTCTAGCGGGAGCCCCCTTAGCACAGATACGCAGTATTTT.

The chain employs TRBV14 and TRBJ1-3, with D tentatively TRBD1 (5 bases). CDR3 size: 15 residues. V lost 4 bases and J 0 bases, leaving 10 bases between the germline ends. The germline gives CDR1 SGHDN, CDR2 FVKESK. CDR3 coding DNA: TGTGCCAGCAGCCGATCAGGGATCTCTGGAAACACCATATATTTT. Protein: CASSRSGISGNTIYF.

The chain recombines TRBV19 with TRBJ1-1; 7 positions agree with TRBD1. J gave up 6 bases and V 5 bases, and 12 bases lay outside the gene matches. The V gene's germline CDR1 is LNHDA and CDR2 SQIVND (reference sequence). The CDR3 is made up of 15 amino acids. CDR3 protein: CASSPQAPQGAEAFF. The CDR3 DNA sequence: TGTGCCAGTAGTCCCCAGGCTCCTCAGGGGGCTGAAGCTTTCTTT.

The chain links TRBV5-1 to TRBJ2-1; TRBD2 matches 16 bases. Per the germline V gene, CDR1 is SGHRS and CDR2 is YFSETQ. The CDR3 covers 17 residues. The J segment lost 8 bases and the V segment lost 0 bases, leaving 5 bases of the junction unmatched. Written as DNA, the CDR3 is TGCGCCAGCAGCTTGGGACGGGGACTAGCGGGAGGGCATGAGCAGTTCTTC. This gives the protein CASSLGRGLAGGHEQFF.

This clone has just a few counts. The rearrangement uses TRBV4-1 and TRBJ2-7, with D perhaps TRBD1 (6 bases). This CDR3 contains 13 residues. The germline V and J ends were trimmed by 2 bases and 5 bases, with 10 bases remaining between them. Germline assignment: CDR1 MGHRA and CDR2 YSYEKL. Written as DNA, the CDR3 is TGCGCCAGCAGCCAAATACAGGGAGACGAGCAGTACTTC. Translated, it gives CASSQIQGDEQYF.

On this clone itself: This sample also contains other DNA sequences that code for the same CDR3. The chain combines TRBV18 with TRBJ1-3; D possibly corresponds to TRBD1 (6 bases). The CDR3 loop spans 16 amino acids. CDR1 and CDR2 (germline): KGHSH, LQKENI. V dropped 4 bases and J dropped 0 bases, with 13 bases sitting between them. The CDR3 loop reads CASSLDSSDSGNTIYF. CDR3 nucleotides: TGTGCCAGCTCACTGGACAGCTCGGACTCTGGAAACACCATATATTTT.

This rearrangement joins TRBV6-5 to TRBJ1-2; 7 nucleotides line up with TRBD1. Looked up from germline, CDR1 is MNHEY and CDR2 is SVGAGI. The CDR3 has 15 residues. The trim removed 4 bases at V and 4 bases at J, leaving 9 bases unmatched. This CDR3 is CASSSQPGQSYGYTF. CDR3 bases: TGTGCCAGCAGTTCCCAACCGGGACAGAGCTATGGCTACACCTTC.

The CDR3 loop reads CASSHGQARLHF. The CDR3 DNA is TGTGCCAGCAGTCACGGACAGGCACGGCTCCACTTT. The J gene is TRBJ1-6, the V gene TRBV12-3 or TRBV12-4; 7 bases match TRBD1. This CDR3 comprises 12 residues. V trimming: 5 bases; J trimming: 16 bases; junction bases outside the gene matches: 8.

The CDR3 reads CASSFSGMYNEQFF. As DNA, the CDR3 is TGTGCCAGCAGCTTTAGCGGGATGTACAATGAGCAGTTCTTC. The V and J genes are TRBV6-2 or TRBV6-3 and TRBJ2-1, with TRBD2 identical over 8 bases. CDR3 length: 14 residues. Trimming took 6 bases from V and 4 from J; bases not matched to a gene: 5. Germline CDR1 MNHEY, CDR2 SVGEGT.